One sample yielded the 8 T cell receptor beta chains listed below, sequenced in a study of identifying expanded T cells in peripheral blood. Repertoires were generated with immunoSEQ multiplex PCR, while TCRdb's copy carries only in-frame clones and drops some. Of 85,000 to 95,000 clones detected, more than 70% appear once; the ten largest clones hold 3.9%. Sequenced sample: blood. These TCRs come from a person between 18 and 69 years old in good health.

V is TRBV6-5 and J is TRBJ1-1; maybe TRBD1 (5 bases). The V gene lost 2 bases and the J gene lost 1 base, with 11 bases spanning the gap. In germline, CDR1 is MNHEY, CDR2 SVGAGI. CDR3 size: 15 residues. DNA for the CDR3: TGTGCCAGCAGTTACGTTAGGGGTCGGAACACTGAAGCTTTCTTT. Translation: CASSYVRGRNTEAFF.

The chain is built from TRBV11-2 and TRBJ2-7; D possibly corresponds to TRBD2 (5 bases). V was cut by 4 bases and J by 3 bases, with 13 bases left in between. Per germline, CDR1 SGHAT and CDR2 FQNNGV. The CDR3 contains 14 residues. CDR3 bases: TGTGCCAGCAGCTCGCCGACTCGGGGCTACGAGCAGTACTTC. It yields the protein CASSSPTRGYEQYF.

In nucleotides, the CDR3 is TGTGCCAGCAGCTTGACCCTAGGAGCGGGAGCGGGCCACGAGCAGTACTTC. This gives the protein CASSLTLGAGAGHEQYF. The V gene is TRBV7-2, the J gene TRBJ2-7; 8 bases fit TRBD2. This CDR3 spans 17 amino acids. V dropped 3 bases and J dropped 5; count of bases not matched to a gene: 15. CDR1 is SGHTA, CDR2 FQGNSA, per germline.

The chain combines TRBV2 with TRBJ2-7, with unresolved D. From germline, CDR1 is SNHLY and CDR2 FYNNEI. The CDR3 loop spans 17 amino acids. Trimming cost V 2 bases and J 5 bases, with 22 bases left between them. As DNA, the CDR3 is TGTGCCAGCAGTGAACTCTTACCTACGGGCCTTACCAACGAGCAGTACTTC. Amino acids: CASSELLPTGLTNEQYF.

This chain links TRBV7-2 with TRBJ2-1, with a weak D call TRBD1 (6 bases). The germline V and J ends were trimmed by 0 bases and 10 bases, with 16 bases remaining between them. This CDR3 comprises 15 residues. Germline V lookup: CDR1 SGHTA, CDR2 FQGNSA. DNA of the CDR3: TGTGCCAGCAGCTTAGCGGTATGGGGGCTCAGAGAGCAGTTCTTC. Residues: CASSLAVWGLREQFF. The complete variable domain, with remaining parts taken from reference TRBV7-2 and TRBJ2-1, reads GAGVSQSPSNKVTEKGKDVELRCDPISGHTALYWYRQSLGQGLEFLIYFQGNSAPDKSGLPSDRFSAERTGGSVSTLTIQRTQQEDSAVYLCASSLAVWGLREQFFGPGTRLTVL.

This clone was detected only once. The chain is built from TRBV4-2 and TRBJ2-5; the D gene is possibly TRBD1 (6 bases). The V end lost 4 bases, the J end lost 1 base, and 13 bases lay between the germline ends. The CDR3 covers 15 residues. Germline V CDR1 and CDR2: LGHNA, YNFKEQ. The CDR3 loop is CASSRARGSQETQYF. DNA for the CDR3: TGTGCCAGCAGCCGGGCCAGGGGCTCCCAAGAGACCCAGTACTTC.

The V gene is TRBV4-1, the J gene TRBJ2-7; 7 bases are shared with TRBD2. In germline, CDR1 is MGHRA, CDR2 YSYEKL. The CDR3 is 15 amino acids. V dropped 0 bases and J dropped 3; count of bases not matched to a gene: 5. This chain's CDR3 is CASSQDLTGGYEQYF. The CDR3 DNA sequence: TGCGCCAGCAGCCAAGATCTGACGGGGGGCTACGAGCAGTACTTC.

The J gene is TRBJ2-3, the V gene TRBV7-8, with 12 bases fitting TRBD2. CDR3 length: 17 amino acids. J lost 6 bases, V lost 5 bases, and 12 bases had no gene match. Germline CDR1 and CDR2: SGHVS and FQNEAQ. The CDR3 region is CASSLPRLAGGPDTQYF. The CDR3 bases are TGTGCCAGCAGCCTCCCCCGCCTAGCGGGAGGGCCGGATACGCAGTATTTT.